This T cell receptor beta chain was sequenced for a study of blood T cell repertoires in COVID-19. Background on the study: Material from acute and convalescent COVID-19 was sourced from the United States, Italy and Spain. Sources were T cells, B-cell-depleted T cells, or PBMCs; the material itself was cDNA or gDNA.

Original processing notes: Scientists estimated how many nucleated cells there were by amplifying reference gene primers. Method: immunoSEQ multiplex PCR; TCRdb's copy keeps in-frame clones and lacks some. The V and J calls and clone size are taken from that table; D and trimming were inferred from the DNA. The repertoire consists of some 110,000 clones, with roughly 80% occurring once and the leading ten covering under 30%. The CDR3 extends over 13 amino acids. Germline V gene data show CDR1 as SGHTS and CDR2 as YDEGEE. The V segment lost 5 bases and the J segment 8 bases; nucleotides outside the gene matches: 6.

The sequence came from a man in his sixties with acute or convalescent COVID-19. What was sequenced was peripheral blood. This chain links TRBV5-8 with TRBJ2-1, with TRBD1 identical over 8 bases. For the CDR3, the DNA is TGTGCCAGCAGACTGGACAGGGTCGATGAGCAGTTCTTC. Its protein product is CASRLDRVDEQFF.